Below are 21 T cell receptor beta chains sequenced from a single sample in a study of blood T cell repertoires in COVID-19. Some clones are missing from TCRdb's copy, which holds only in-frame ones; the method was immunoSEQ multiplex PCR. The top ten hold 1.1% of the sample, which has some 420,000 clones, 75% to 90% seen once. The material sequenced was PBMCs or T cells enriched from blood (not recorded which). These receptors all stem from a man aged 25 to 45 who had recovered from COVID-19.

The chain couples TRBV6-5 to TRBJ2-1; tentatively, D is TRBD1 (5 bases). The germline V gene encodes CDR1 MNHEY and CDR2 SVGAGI. CDR3 length: 13 residues. V shed 6 bases and J shed 6 bases, with 12 bases lying between them. This CDR3 is CASRVAGPNEQFF. The DNA for the CDR3 is TGTGCCAGCAGGGTAGCAGGGCCCAATGAGCAGTTCTTC.

The rearrangement links TRBV10-1 to TRBJ2-1; 8 nucleotides line up with TRBD2. V was clipped by 4 bases and J by 5 bases; unmatched bases: 13. From germline, CDR1 is WNHNN and CDR2 SYGVQD (reference sequence). The CDR3 has 17 amino acids. CDR3 DNA sequence: TGCGCCAGCAGTGGCGCAGGGGTGGGACTAGAGGACAATGAGCAGTTCTTC. As protein: CASSGAGVGLEDNEQFF.

This chain connects TRBV5-6 to TRBJ1-1; D is perhaps TRBD1 (5 bases). V was clipped by 4 bases and J by 7 bases, with 17 bases between them. The germline V gene has CDR1 SGHDT and CDR2 YYEEEE. The CDR3 runs to 14 residues. This chain's CDR3 is CASSPTGSQGEAFF. The CDR3 region has the DNA TGTGCCAGCAGCCCTACGGGCAGTCAGGGTGAAGCTTTCTTT.

The chain recombines TRBV4-1 with TRBJ1-5; D gene unclear. The CDR3 extends over 14 amino acids. V shed 5 bases and J shed 2 bases, with 10 bases lying between them. The germline V gene encodes CDR1 MGHRA and CDR2 YSYEKL. In nucleotides, the CDR3 is TGCGCCAGCAGCATAGGACTGGGCAATCAGCCCCAGCATTTT. Translating it yields CASSIGLGNQPQHF.

DNA of the CDR3: TGTGCCAGCAGTCAGACAGCTAACTATGGCTACACCTTC. Residues: CASSQTANYGYTF. The rearrangement joins TRBV12-3 or TRBV12-4 to TRBJ1-2; weak D call: TRBD1 (5 bases). The V end lost 5 bases, the J end lost 0 bases, and 7 bases lay between the germline ends. This CDR3 comprises 13 residues.

The chain couples TRBV12-5 to TRBJ2-5; D perhaps matches TRBD1 (6 bases). Germline V gene lookup returns CDR1 LGHNT and CDR2 FRNRAP. The length of the CDR3 is 17 residues. Trimming removed 5 bases from V and 0 bases from J, with 19 bases in between. The CDR3 DNA reads TGTGCTAGTGGTCCCTCGGGACACACTTGGTACCAAGAGACCCAGTACTTC. Its translation is CASGPSGHTWYQETQYF.

This clone was picked up one time. J is TRBJ1-1 and V is TRBV10-3; D gene ambiguous. Trimming cost V 4 bases and J 6 bases, with 9 bases left between them. The CDR3 covers 12 residues. CDR1 and CDR2 from the germline V gene are ENHRY and SYGVKD. The CDR3 DNA reads TGTGCCATCAGTGGGGGAGGCGCTGAAGCTTTCTTT. Residues: CAISGGGAEAFF.

V gene TRBV18 combines with J gene TRBJ2-3, with TRBD2 matching 14 bases. CDR1 is KGHSH and CDR2 is LQKENI in the germline V gene. Trimming removed 5 bases from V and 2 bases from J; junction bases left unmatched: 18. CDR3 length: 21 amino acids. The CDR3 spells CASSSTQTGTSGRLLTDTQYF. In DNA, the CDR3 is TGTGCCAGCTCATCCACCCAAACCGGGACTAGCGGGAGACTCCTCACAGATACGCAGTATTTT.

This chain uses TRBV15 with TRBJ2-5, with D perhaps TRBD1 (5 bases). V was pared by 0 bases and J by 5 bases, with 10 bases between. The CDR3 spans 14 residues. From germline, CDR1 is LNHNV and CDR2 YYDKDF (reference sequence). The CDR3 sequence: CATSRDLGQETQYF. The CDR3 DNA follows: TGTGCCACCAGCAGAGATTTGGGGCAGGAGACCCAGTACTTC.

This chain joins TRBV7-9 and TRBJ2-3; TRBD2 matches 10 bases. Per the germline V gene, CDR1 is SEHNR and CDR2 is FQNEAQ (reference sequence). J was trimmed by 5 bases and V by 5 bases; bases with no gene match: 10. The CDR3 runs 16 residues. CDR3 sequence reads: CASSGWLAGVEDTQYF. CDR3 nucleotides: TGTGCCAGCAGCGGGTGGCTAGCGGGAGTCGAAGATACGCAGTATTTT.

The rearrangement links TRBV20-1 to TRBJ1-1; D gene unclear. The CDR3 is 11 amino acids. The V gene's germline CDR1 is DFQATT and CDR2 SNEGSKA (reference sequence). Trimming stripped 4 bases from V and 13 bases from J, with 16 bases between. CDR3 DNA: TGCAGTGCTACCCGACAAGCGGAGGTTTTCTTT. Its translation is CSATRQAEVFF.

The chain has TRBV27 and TRBJ1-5; 8 positions match TRBD1. The CDR3 extends over 15 amino acids. The ends lost 7 bases at V and 5 bases at J; junction bases unmatched: 10. The germline V gene encodes CDR1 MNHEY and CDR2 SMNVEV (reference sequence). The CDR3 region is CASIVEDRGDQPQHF. For the CDR3, the DNA is TGTGCCAGCATAGTAGAAGACAGGGGTGATCAGCCCCAGCATTTT.

The genes are TRBV7-9 and TRBJ2-7; D perhaps matches TRBD2 (6 bases). The V end lost 5 bases, the J end lost 2 bases, and 19 bases lay between the germline ends. This CDR3 is 16 amino acids long. In germline, CDR1 is SEHNR, CDR2 FQNEAQ (reference sequence). CDR3 nucleotides: TGTGCCAGCAGCCCCCCAGATTGGGCGGGACCCTACGAGCAGTACTTC. Protein product: CASSPPDWAGPYEQYF.

The genes are TRBV18 and TRBJ2-3; D perhaps matches TRBD1 (5 bases). The CDR3 length is 14 residues. Germline V gene data show CDR1 as KGHSH and CDR2 as LQKENI. Trimming pared 4 bases from V and 1 base from J, leaving 9 bases between. Here the CDR3 DNA reads TGTGCCAGCTCACTCCAACAGGGCACAGATACGCAGTATTTT. Encoded protein: CASSLQQGTDTQYF.

V gene TRBV12-3 or TRBV12-4 combines with J gene TRBJ1-2; no clear D gene. Trimming removed 5 bases from V and 4 bases from J, with 11 bases in between. The CDR3 is 13 residues long. CDR3 sequence: CASSPEKLYGYTF. The CDR3 nucleotides read TGTGCCAGCAGTCCCGAGAAGCTCTATGGCTACACCTTC.

This chain joins TRBV2 and TRBJ2-1; 10 bases fit TRBD2. The CDR3 covers 16 residues. V shed 4 bases, J shed 8 bases, and the junction held 11 bases outside the gene matches. Per the germline V gene, CDR1 is SNHLY and CDR2 is FYNNEI. CDR3 DNA: TGTGCCAGCAGTGGTCTTCAAGCGGGAGGGCCGCATGAGCAGTTCTTC. Its translation: CASSGLQAGGPHEQFF.

The chain employs TRBV5-1 and TRBJ2-1; D perhaps matches TRBD2 (5 bases). Germline CDR1 is SGHRS and CDR2 is YFSETQ. V was clipped by 7 bases and J by 7 bases, with 27 bases between them. CDR3 length equals 17 residues. The DNA of the CDR3 is TGCGCCAGCGGCCTATCCCCTCAGGCGGAACTAGGGAATGAGCAGTTCTTC. Encoded protein: CASGLSPQAELGNEQFF.

The chain joins TRBV27 to TRBJ2-3; 11 nucleotides align to TRBD2. The CDR3 runs to 16 residues. The ends lost 1 base at V and 8 bases at J; junction bases unmatched: 8. The germline gives CDR1 MNHEY, CDR2 SMNVEV (reference sequence). The CDR3 DNA reads as TGTGCCAGCAGTTTATTATTACTAGCGGGAGTGGGTACGCAGTATTTT. Translating gives CASSLLLLAGVGTQYF.

The DNA of the CDR3 is TGTGCCAGCAGCCTTTCACAGGGCTACGAGCAGTACTTC. Residues: CASSLSQGYEQYF. The V call is TRBV5-4, the J call TRBJ2-7, with D perhaps TRBD1 (6 bases). With 4 bases removed from V and 3 bases from J, the gap between germline ends came to 11 bases. CDR3 length: 13 residues. CDR1 and CDR2 from the germline V gene are SGHNT and YYREEE (reference sequence).

CDR3 loop: CASSLALSGQGGLEETQYF. The CDR3 region has the DNA TGCGCCAGCAGCTTGGCTTTATCGGGACAGGGGGGTTTAGAGGAGACCCAGTACTTC. The chain couples TRBV5-1 to TRBJ2-5; 11 bases match TRBD1. The CDR3 totals 19 residues. Trimming cost V 0 bases and J 5 bases; bases outside gene matches: 15. Germline CDR1 and CDR2: SGHRS and YFSETQ.

J is TRBJ2-1 and V is TRBV13; 11 bases agree with TRBD1. Trimming took 4 bases from V and 0 from J; bases not matched to a gene: 2. The CDR3 contains 16 residues. Germline V lookup: CDR1 PRHDT, CDR2 FYEKMQ (reference sequence). As DNA, the CDR3 is TGTGCCAGCAGCTCCGGGACAGGGGGCTCCTACAATGAGCAGTTCTTC. As protein: CASSSGTGGSYNEQFF. The variable domain in full, completed from reference TRBV13 and TRBJ2-1, reads AAGVIQSPRHLIKEKRETATLKCYPIPRHDTVYWYQQGPGQDPQFLISFYEKMQSDKGSIPDRFSAQQFSDYHSELNMSSLELGDSALYFCASSSGTGGSYNEQFFGPGTRLTVL.